The next 20 T cell receptor beta chains were all read from a single sample in a study of identical twins. MiXCR, applied by TCRdb to the 5' RACE reads, yields one record per CDR3 protein. Of 260,000 or so distinct CDR3 sequences in the sample, about 7.5% were seen once. The data were also submitted as part of a second study, on yellow fever vaccine responses in identical twins.

Source material: CD8+ T cells sorted from blood. Receptor source: a woman aged 18-29 years in good health.

The chain is built from TRBV29-1 and TRBJ2-7; 7 nucleotides agree with TRBD2. The CDR3 is made up of 16 amino acids. Germline CDR1 and CDR2: SQVTM and ANQGSEA. V shed 6 bases and J 3 bases; nucleotides not matched to a gene: 17. CDR3 sequence reads: CSVLQHGEGLLYEQYF. For the CDR3, the DNA is TGCAGCGTCCTACAACATGGGGAGGGGCTCCTCTACGAGCAGTACTTC.

This chain links TRBV4-1 with TRBJ1-1, with 8 bases identical to TRBD1. Trimming at V came to 3 bases and at J to 11 bases, leaving 8 bases not matched to a gene. The length of the CDR3 is 13 residues. Germline V CDR1 and CDR2: MGHRA, YSYEKL. This CDR3 is CASSHIWTGLAFF. Written as DNA, the CDR3 is TGCGCCAGCAGCCATATCTGGACAGGGCTGGCTTTCTTT.

In regard to this clonotype: One end of the junction varies from germline; a read error may be responsible. V is TRBV7-9 and J is TRBJ2-5; 7 nucleotides match TRBD2. The germline gives CDR1 SEHNR, CDR2 FQNEAQ (reference sequence). CDR3 length: 15 amino acids. CDR3 DNA sequence: TGTGCCAGCAGCTTAGGGGACTACCTCCAAGAGACTCAGTACTTC. Protein: CASSLGDYLQETQYF.

This clonotype was found many times. The chain employs TRBV5-6 and TRBJ2-3; no reliable D call. This CDR3 spans 15 amino acids. Per germline, CDR1 SGHDT and CDR2 YYEEEE. Trimming stripped 2 bases from V and 6 bases from J, with 16 bases between. The CDR3 DNA follows: TGTGCCAGCAGCTTCCTTGGGGAAACAAGGGATACGCAGTATTTT. It specifies CASSFLGETRDTQYF.

This clonotype was recorded a few times. The V call is TRBV4-1, the J call TRBJ1-1; D is unclear. The CDR3 runs 14 residues. Germline loops: CDR1 MGHRA, CDR2 YSYEKL. The germline V and J ends were trimmed by 0 bases and 7 bases, with 12 bases remaining between them. The CDR3 spells CASSQDSSAIEAFF. The CDR3 bases are TGCGCCAGCAGCCAAGATAGCTCCGCGATTGAAGCTTTCTTT.

The chain combines TRBV19 with TRBJ2-1; D is uncertain. Trimming left V 0 bases short and J 9 bases short, with 3 bases between. Per the germline V gene, CDR1 is LNHDA and CDR2 is SQIVND (reference sequence). The CDR3 runs to 11 residues. CDR3 in amino acids: CASSIESEQFF. CDR3 DNA: TGTGCCAGTAGTATAGAGTCTGAGCAGTTCTTC.

Here the CDR3 reads CATRGLALTYEQYF. DNA for the CDR3: TGTGCCACCAGGGGACTAGCTCTAACCTACGAGCAGTACTTC. V and J are TRBV24-1 and TRBJ2-7, with 9 bases lining up with TRBD2. J gave up 2 bases and V 7 bases, and 5 bases lay outside the gene matches. The germline CDR1 and CDR2 sequences are KGHDR and SFDVKD. This CDR3 is 14 amino acids long.

The J gene is TRBJ1-1, the V gene TRBV11-2; no reliable D call. Trimming removed 7 bases from V and 3 bases from J, with 9 bases in between. CDR3 length: 12 amino acids. Germline V CDR1 and CDR2: SGHAT, FQNNGV. The CDR3 DNA reads as TGTGCCAGCAAGGCGGAATACACTGAAGCTTTCTTT. Amino acid sequence: CASKAEYTEAFF.

The CDR3 is CASSFPDGEAFF. The CDR3 DNA reads TGTGCCAGCAGCTTCCCGGACGGAGAAGCTTTCTTT. This rearrangement joins TRBV7-9 to TRBJ1-1; D ambiguous. The CDR3 is made up of 12 amino acids. The germline V and J ends were trimmed by 3 bases and 8 bases, with 10 bases remaining between them. Germline loops: CDR1 SEHNR, CDR2 FQNEAQ (reference sequence).

In its sample, this clonotype was seen many times. The chain links TRBV5-5 to TRBJ2-1; D possibly matches TRBD1 or TRBD2 (5 bases each). Trimming shortened V by 5 bases and J by 4 bases, and 16 bases separated the two germline ends. This CDR3 comprises 15 residues. Germline CDR1 reads SGHKS; CDR2 reads YYEKEE (reference sequence). The CDR3 loop is CASRDPRGPYNEQFF. For the CDR3, the DNA is TGTGCCAGCAGGGACCCAAGGGGACCGTACAATGAGCAGTTCTTC.

The chain combines TRBV13 with TRBJ1-2; perhaps TRBD1 as D (6 bases). The CDR3 contains 15 residues. The germline CDR1 and CDR2 sequences are PRHDT and FYEKMQ (reference sequence). Trimming stripped 0 bases from V and 2 bases from J, with 10 bases between. In DNA, the CDR3 is TGTGCCAGCAGCTTAGGCGCAGGGGTGAACTATGGCTACACCTTC. Its protein is CASSLGAGVNYGYTF.

The rearrangement links TRBV7-8 to TRBJ1-5; D is perhaps TRBD1 (6 bases). The CDR3 covers 15 residues. In germline, CDR1 is SGHVS, CDR2 FQNEAQ. Between the trimmed V and J ends, which lost 5 bases and 6 bases, there was a span of 17 bases. The CDR3 sequence is CASSPYGRGGQPQHF. The CDR3 DNA follows: TGTGCCAGCAGCCCCTACGGCAGGGGAGGTCAGCCCCAGCATTTT.

The chain couples TRBV9 to TRBJ2-1; D may be TRBD1 or TRBD2 (5 bases each). The CDR3 runs to 15 residues. The germline CDR1 and CDR2 sequences are SGDLS and YYNGEE. With 0 bases removed from V and 9 bases from J, the gap between germline ends came to 16 bases. The CDR3, as DNA: TGTGCCAGCAGCGTAGAAGCGGACACGAACACTGAGCAGTTCTTC. Amino acid sequence: CASSVEADTNTEQFF.

Ten or more counts support this clonotype. The J gene is TRBJ1-1, the V gene TRBV28; 9 bases match TRBD1. CDR3 length: 13 amino acids. CDR1 is MDHEN and CDR2 is SYDVKM in the germline V gene. Unmatched junction bases numbered 2, after V lost 1 base and J lost 8 bases. CDR3 residues: CASSLLQGAEAFF. The CDR3 nucleotides are TGTGCCAGCAGTTTATTACAGGGGGCGGAAGCTTTCTTT.

The chain couples TRBV12-3 or TRBV12-4 to TRBJ2-3; 11 bases line up with TRBD2. The length of the CDR3 is 17 residues. J was trimmed by 0 bases and V by 9 bases; bases with no gene match: 11. The CDR3 DNA is TGTGCCAGTCTACTAGCGGGAGATTTGTCGAGCACAGATACGCAGTATTTT. It encodes CASLLAGDLSSTDTQYF.

V and J are TRBV7-8 and TRBJ1-4, with unresolved D. Germline CDR1 SGHVS, CDR2 FQNEAQ. This CDR3 is built from 14 residues. V dropped 2 bases and J dropped 5 bases, with 9 bases sitting between them. The CDR3 region is CASSLLVSNEKLFF. Written as DNA, the CDR3 is TGTGCCAGCAGCTTATTGGTTTCCAATGAAAAACTGTTTTTT.

This clonotype was seen a few times. V is TRBV7-9 and J is TRBJ2-7, with a weak D call TRBD1 (6 bases). The V end lost 5 bases, the J end lost 0 bases, and 11 bases lay between the germline ends. There are 14 residues in the CDR3. Germline CDR1 SEHNR, CDR2 FQNEAQ (reference sequence). CDR3 sequence reads: CASSDTGSSYEQYF. In DNA form, the CDR3 reads TGTGCCAGCAGCGATACAGGGAGCTCCTACGAGCAGTACTTC.

V gene TRBV7-2 combines with J gene TRBJ2-2; TRBD2 agrees at 12 bases. V lost 0 bases and J lost 6; bases outside the gene matches: 8. Germline assignment: CDR1 SGHTA and CDR2 FQGNSA. The CDR3 covers 18 residues. CDR3: CASSLAASGRAKAGELFF. As DNA, the CDR3 is TGTGCCAGCAGCTTAGCGGCTAGCGGGAGGGCCAAAGCCGGGGAGCTGTTTTTT.

The V and J genes are TRBV6-5 and TRBJ2-1; 9 bases match TRBD2. CDR3 length: 15 residues. J gave up 2 bases and V 2 bases, and 1 base lay outside the gene matches. Per germline, CDR1 MNHEY and CDR2 SVGAGI. The CDR3 here is CASSYGGGAYNEQFF. In nucleotides, the CDR3 is TGTGCCAGCAGTTACGGCGGGGGGGCCTACAATGAGCAGTTCTTC.

This clonotype has at least ten counts. The CDR3 here is CASSPRDYYNEQFF. CDR3 DNA: TGTGCCAGCAGTCCCCGGGACTACTACAATGAGCAGTTCTTC. The V and J genes are TRBV28 and TRBJ2-1, with 7 bases matching TRBD2. CDR1 and CDR2 (germline): MDHEN, SYDVKM. The V and J ends lost 5 bases and 3 bases, in that order; junction bases with no gene match: 4. The CDR3 loop spans 14 amino acids.